This TCR beta chain was sequenced in a study of T cell repertoires in aging, cancer and after chemotherapy (dated by TCRdb to between 2019 and 2020). Concerning the study at large: Donors were distributed across six age groups ranging from 30 or younger to 70 or older, with at least three individuals included per group. Healthy donor control TCR repertoires were recorded over several months to years and showed clear clonal overlap across re-sampling. The full dataset contained 7 million to 9.5 million TCR reads. Peripheral blood TCR beta repertoires from healthy donors and cancer patients were profiled to examine immunoaging and T cell reconstitution after chemotherapy. Alongside about 97 healthy donors serving as a reference group, the cohort included 200 to 250 cancer patients, of whom some 91 had hematological cancers and more than 120 had solid cancers. Paper-wide results and their limitations: Median generation probability increased over the chemotherapy interval in both cancer cohorts, suggesting repertoire reconstitution through rebound thymic output. In healthy donors, the decline in TCR diversity with age was mainly explained by loss of richness, whereas in cancer patients loss of evenness was also found to contribute. Compared with age-matched healthy donors, untreated patients with hematological or solid cancers had significantly lower TCR diversity and higher clonality in blood. According to the authors, the repertoire data do not permit conclusions about immunological memory after chemotherapy.

This clonotype was seen only a few times. Which antigen it targets is not known. Base-call qualities are not available, and no considerably larger clone is one nucleotide away. Looking up the germline V gene (reference sequence) yields CDR1 SEHNR and CDR2 FQNEAQ. The V end gives up 5 bases and the J end 5 bases, leaving 5 bases in the junction not matched to a gene. From cysteine to phenylalanine, the CDR3 is 16 amino acids long. The DNA shown is the 48-base CDR3, in frame from base 1. Rearranged TRB sequences spanning V, D and J segments were amplified by multiplex touch-down PCR using a mixed TRB-A/B primer pool. Two consecutive PCR reactions with Phusion HS II polymerase added Illumina adapters and sample indices to the amplicons. Amplicons were gel-purified using the NucleoSpin Gel and PCR Clean-up kit and were subsequently checked with Qubit and an Agilent 2100 Bioanalyzer. Libraries were sequenced on an Illumina MiSeq using 600-cycle, single-indexed, paired-end runs. Regarding the original processing steps: Processing of the TRB sequences was carried out with MiXCR versions 2.12 and 3.0.5. Each unique CDR3 nucleotide sequence counted as one clone, and only productive sequences with at least two reads were retained. Shannon diversity, evenness, clonality (one minus evenness), and alpha-parameterized diversity profiles from alpha 0 to 5 were included as repertoire metrics. The IGoR algorithm was used to compute generation probabilities of clones in paired pre- and post-chemotherapy samples. TCRdb itself trimmed the public reads at Q25 with fastp, ran MiXCR and retained productive beta chains. Records with the same CDR3 protein are collapsed into one entry carrying the most frequent genes and DNA. The V and J calls and clone size come from TCRdb's table, not from the authors' own analysis. Within this sample are a few thousand distinct CDR3 sequences, with around 20% of them counted one time only. The biggest ten clones account for about 10% of the sample.

TCR beta rearrangements were amplified from genomic DNA extracted from peripheral blood rather than from sorted cells or RNA. The receptor comes from a human donor in good health. The donor label of this sample is uncertain. The sequence joins TRBV7-9 to TRBJ2-2; 13 middle bases align to TRBD2. Sample: blood. Here is the DNA: TGTGCCAGCAGCCCCTCGGGACTAGCGGGGACCGGGGAGCTGTTTTTT. Its protein is CASSPSGLAGTGELFF.